This TCR beta chain originates from a study of beta chain features in type 1 diabetes. Germline CDR1 is SGDLS and CDR2 is YYNGEE. The trim removed 4 bases at V and 2 bases at J, leaving 3 bases unmatched. CDR3 length: 14 residues. Reverse transcribing all isolated RNA meant expressed TCRB transcripts were sequenced. The method was immunoSEQ multiplex PCR; TCRdb's version includes in-frame clones alone and lacks a portion of them. This sample has about 150,000 clones, with approximately 10% found just once. Study-level results: In every one of the four CD4+ subsets, TCRB CDR3s were moderately but significantly shorter in Type 1 diabetes patients. It was among patients, rather than healthy donors, that naive, central memory and Treg TCRB repertoires appeared more similar.

A sort by CD45RO/CCR7/CD25/CD127/CD95/CD27 yielded CD4+ naive, central memory, regulatory and stem cell-like memory cells. This clone was observed a handful of times. The target antigen is unknown. This clonotype was sampled from a man aged 25-40 years with type 1 diabetes. Sequencing was carried out using central memory CD4+ T cells from blood. The J gene is TRBJ2-3, the V gene TRBV9, with 8 bases lining up with TRBD1. This CDR3 is CASSLQGDTDTQYF. DNA for the CDR3: TGTGCCAGCAGCTTACAGGGGGACACAGATACGCAGTATTTT.